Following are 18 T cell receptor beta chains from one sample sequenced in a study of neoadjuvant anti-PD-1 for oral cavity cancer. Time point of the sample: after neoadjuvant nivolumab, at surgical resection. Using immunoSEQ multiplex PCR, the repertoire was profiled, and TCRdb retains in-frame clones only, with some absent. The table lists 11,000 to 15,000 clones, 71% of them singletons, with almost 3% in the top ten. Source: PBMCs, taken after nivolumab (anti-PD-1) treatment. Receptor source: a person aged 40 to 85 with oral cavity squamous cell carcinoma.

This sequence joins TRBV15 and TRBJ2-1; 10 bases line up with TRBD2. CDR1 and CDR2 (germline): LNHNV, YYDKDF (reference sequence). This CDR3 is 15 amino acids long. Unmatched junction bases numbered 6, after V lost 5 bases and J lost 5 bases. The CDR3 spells CATSGRTSGNNEQFF. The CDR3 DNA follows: TGTGCCACCAGCGGCAGGACTAGCGGCAACAATGAGCAGTTCTTC.

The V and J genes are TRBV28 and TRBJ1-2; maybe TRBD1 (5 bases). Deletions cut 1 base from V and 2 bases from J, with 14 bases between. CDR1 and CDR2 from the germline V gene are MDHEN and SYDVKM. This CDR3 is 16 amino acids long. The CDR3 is CASSLSGTMGNYGYTF. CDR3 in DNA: TGTGCCAGCAGTTTATCTGGGACTATGGGGAACTATGGCTACACCTTC.

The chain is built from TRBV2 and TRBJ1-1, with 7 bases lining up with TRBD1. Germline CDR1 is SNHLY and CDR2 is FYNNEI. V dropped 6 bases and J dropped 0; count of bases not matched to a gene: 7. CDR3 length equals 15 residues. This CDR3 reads CASRDRDGVNTEAFF. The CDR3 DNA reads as TGTGCCAGCAGAGACAGGGATGGTGTGAACACTGAAGCTTTCTTT.

The CDR3 region is CASSWDLTSYNEQFF. The CDR3 nucleotides are TGCGCCAGCAGCTGGGACTTAACATCCTACAATGAGCAGTTCTTC. The V and J genes are TRBV5-1 and TRBJ2-1, with a tentative D call TRBD2 (6 bases). The CDR3 totals 15 residues. Deletions cut 3 bases from V and 1 base from J, with 11 bases between. Germline V CDR1 and CDR2: SGHRS, YFSETQ.

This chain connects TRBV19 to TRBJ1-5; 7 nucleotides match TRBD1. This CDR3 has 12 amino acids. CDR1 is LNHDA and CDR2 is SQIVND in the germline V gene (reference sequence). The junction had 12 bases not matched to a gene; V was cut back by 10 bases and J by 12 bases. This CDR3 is CATMTGKGLQHF. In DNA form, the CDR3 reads TGTGCCACAATGACAGGGAAGGGGCTCCAGCATTTT.

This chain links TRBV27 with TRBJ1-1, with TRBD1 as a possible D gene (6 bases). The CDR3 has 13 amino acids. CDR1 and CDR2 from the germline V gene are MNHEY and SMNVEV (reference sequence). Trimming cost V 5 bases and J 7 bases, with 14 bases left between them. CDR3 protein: CASSASTGVEAFF. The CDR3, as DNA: TGTGCCAGCAGTGCCTCGACAGGAGTTGAAGCTTTCTTT.

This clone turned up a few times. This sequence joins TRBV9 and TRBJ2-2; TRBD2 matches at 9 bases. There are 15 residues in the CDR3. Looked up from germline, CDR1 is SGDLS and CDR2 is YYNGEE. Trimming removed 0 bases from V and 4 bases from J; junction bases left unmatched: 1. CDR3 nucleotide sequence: TGTGCCAGCAGCGTAGAACTAGCGGGCACCGGGGAGCTGTTTTTT. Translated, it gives CASSVELAGTGELFF.

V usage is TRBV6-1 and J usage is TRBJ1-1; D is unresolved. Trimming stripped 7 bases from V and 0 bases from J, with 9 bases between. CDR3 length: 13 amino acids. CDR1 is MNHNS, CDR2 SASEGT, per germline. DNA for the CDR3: TGTGCCAGCATGTGGCAGATGAACACTGAAGCTTTCTTT. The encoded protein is CASMWQMNTEAFF.

CDR3 protein: CASSEIGRDQPQHF. The DNA for the CDR3 is TGTGCCAGCAGTGAAATAGGCAGGGACCAGCCCCAGCATTTT. J is TRBJ1-5 and V is TRBV6-1; weak D call: TRBD1 (5 bases). The CDR3 runs 14 residues. Trimming shortened V by 2 bases and J by 7 bases, and 12 bases separated the two germline ends. Germline V gene lookup returns CDR1 MNHNS and CDR2 SASEGT.

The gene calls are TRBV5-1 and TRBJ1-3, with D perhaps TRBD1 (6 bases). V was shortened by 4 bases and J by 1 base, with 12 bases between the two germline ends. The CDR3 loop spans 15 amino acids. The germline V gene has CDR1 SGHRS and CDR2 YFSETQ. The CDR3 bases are TGCGCCAGCAGCCCGACAACAGGGTCTGGAAACACCATATATTTT. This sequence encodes CASSPTTGSGNTIYF.

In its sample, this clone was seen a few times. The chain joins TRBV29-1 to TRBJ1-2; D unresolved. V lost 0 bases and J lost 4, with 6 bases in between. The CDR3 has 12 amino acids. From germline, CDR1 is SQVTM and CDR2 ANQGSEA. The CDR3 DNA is TGCAGCGTTGAAGACAGTTCCTATGGCTACACCTTC. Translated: CSVEDSSYGYTF.

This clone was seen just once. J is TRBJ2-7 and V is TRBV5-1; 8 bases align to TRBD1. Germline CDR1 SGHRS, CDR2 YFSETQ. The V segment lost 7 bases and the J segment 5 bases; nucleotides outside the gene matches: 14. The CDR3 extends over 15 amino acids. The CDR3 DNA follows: TGCGCCAGCTCGGTGTCAGGACAGGGAGTCAACGAGCAGTACTTC. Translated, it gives CASSVSGQGVNEQYF.

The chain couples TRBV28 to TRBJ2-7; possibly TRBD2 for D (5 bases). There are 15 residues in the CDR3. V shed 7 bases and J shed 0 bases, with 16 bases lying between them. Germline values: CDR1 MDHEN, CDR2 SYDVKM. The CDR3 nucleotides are TGTGCCAGCACCCTAGGCGGGCAGAGCTCCTACGAGCAGTACTTC. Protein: CASTLGGQSSYEQYF.

The CDR3 spells CASSFPGVNYGYTF. Here the CDR3 DNA reads TGTGCCAGCAGTTTTCCAGGGGTCAACTATGGCTACACCTTC. The chain employs TRBV28 and TRBJ1-2; perhaps TRBD1 as D (6 bases). Trimming left V 3 bases short and J 2 bases short, with 10 bases between. Per the germline V gene, CDR1 is MDHEN and CDR2 is SYDVKM. The CDR3 is 14 amino acids.

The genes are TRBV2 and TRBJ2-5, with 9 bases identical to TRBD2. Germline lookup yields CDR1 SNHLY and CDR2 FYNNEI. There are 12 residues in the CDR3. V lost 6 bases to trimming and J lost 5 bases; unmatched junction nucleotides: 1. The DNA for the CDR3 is TGTGCCAGCAGCGGACTAGCGGAGACCCAGTACTTC. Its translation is CASSGLAETQYF.

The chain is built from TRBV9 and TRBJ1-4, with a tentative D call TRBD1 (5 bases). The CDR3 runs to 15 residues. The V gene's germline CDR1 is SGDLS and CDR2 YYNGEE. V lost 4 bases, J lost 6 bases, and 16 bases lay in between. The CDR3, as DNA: TGTGCCAGCAGCCAGTCCCGGGGCGGCCATGAAAAACTGTTTTTT. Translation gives CASSQSRGGHEKLFF. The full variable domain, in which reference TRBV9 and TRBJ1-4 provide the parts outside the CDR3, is DSGVTQTPKHLITATGQRVTLRCSPRSGDLSVYWYQQSLDQGLQFLIQYYNGEERAKGNILERFSAQQFPDLHSELNLSSLELGDSALYFCASSQSRGGHEKLFFGSGTQLSVL.

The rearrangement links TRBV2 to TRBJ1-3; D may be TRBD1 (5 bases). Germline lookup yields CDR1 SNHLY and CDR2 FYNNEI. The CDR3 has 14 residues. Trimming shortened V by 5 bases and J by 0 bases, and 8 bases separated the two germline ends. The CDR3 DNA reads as TGTGCCAGCAGTTTCCAGGGCTCTGGAAACACCATATATTTT. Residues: CASSFQGSGNTIYF.

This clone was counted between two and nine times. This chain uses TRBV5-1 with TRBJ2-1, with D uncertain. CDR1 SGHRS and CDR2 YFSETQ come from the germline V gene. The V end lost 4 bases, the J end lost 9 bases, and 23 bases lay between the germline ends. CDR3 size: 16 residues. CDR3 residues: CASSGVGKSVFSEQFF. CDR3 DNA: TGCGCCAGCAGCGGGGTGGGGAAAAGCGTTTTTAGTGAGCAGTTCTTC. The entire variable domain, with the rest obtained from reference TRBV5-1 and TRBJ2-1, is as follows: KAGVTQTPRYLIKTRGQQVTLSCSPISGHRSVSWYQQTPGQGLQFLFEYFSETQRNKGNFPGRFSGRQFSNSRSEMNVSTLELGDSALYLCASSGVGKSVFSEQFFGPGTRLTVL.